The 32 T cell receptor beta chains below were found in one sample sequenced in a study of technical replicates of blood from a handful of donors. TCRdb's table, derived via immunoSEQ multiplex PCR, lists solely in-frame clones and lacks some. The sample has about 100,000 clones, 90% to 95% seen once. The material sequenced was T cells isolated from PBMCs. The receptors derive from a human donor in good health.

The chain recombines TRBV7-3 with TRBJ1-2; D may be TRBD1 (5 bases). In germline, CDR1 is SGHTA, CDR2 FQGTGA. The CDR3 has 13 amino acids. V lost 4 bases and J 4 bases, leaving 10 bases between the germline ends. The CDR3 DNA sequence: TGTGCCAGCAGCTCCACAGGAACCTATGGCTACACCTTC. Translating gives CASSSTGTYGYTF.

V gene TRBV27 combines with J gene TRBJ2-7; TRBD2 might be the D (5 bases). The CDR3 spans 14 residues. V lost 6 bases, J lost 5 bases, and 17 bases lay in between. The germline V gene encodes CDR1 MNHEY and CDR2 SMNVEV (reference sequence). CDR3 DNA: TGTGCCAGCAGACTTTGGGAGCGTTCGGACGAGCAGTACTTC. It translates to CASRLWERSDEQYF.

J is TRBJ1-2 and V is TRBV20-1; 7 bases align to TRBD1. CDR1 is DFQATT, CDR2 SNEGSKA, per germline (reference sequence). V was clipped by 6 bases and J by 4 bases; unmatched bases: 2. The CDR3 has 11 amino acids. The CDR3 reads CSAQGGYGYTF. CDR3 in DNA: TGCAGTGCCCAGGGGGGCTATGGCTACACCTTC.

This chain links TRBV4-2 with TRBJ2-7, with 7 bases that match TRBD1. The germline V gene has CDR1 LGHNA and CDR2 YNFKEQ. The ends lost 6 bases at V and 2 bases at J; junction bases unmatched: 7. CDR3 size: 14 residues. The CDR3 nucleotides read TGTGCCAGCAGACCCGGGACAGAAGCCTACGAGCAGTACTTC. It codes for CASRPGTEAYEQYF.

The chain recombines TRBV18 with TRBJ1-2, with D possibly TRBD1 on 6 matching bases. There are 15 residues in the CDR3. Germline assignment: CDR1 KGHSH and CDR2 LQKENI. V shed 2 bases and J shed 6 bases, with 16 bases lying between them. As DNA, the CDR3 is TGTGCCAGCTCACCAACTCGGGGGGGGCCCAATGGCTACACCTTC. Protein product: CASSPTRGGPNGYTF.

The chain has TRBV6-6 and TRBJ2-6; possibly TRBD1 for D (6 bases). CDR1 MNHNY and CDR2 SVGAGI come from the germline V gene (reference sequence). V was trimmed by 4 bases and J by 1 base, leaving 8 bases between them. The CDR3 is 15 residues long. The CDR3 spells CASSLQGSGANVLTF. CDR3 DNA sequence: TGTGCCAGCAGTTTACAGGGTTCTGGGGCCAACGTCCTGACTTTC.

The genes are TRBV29-1 and TRBJ1-1; D ambiguous. The CDR3 runs 16 residues. The ends were cut back, 1 base at V and 0 bases at J, with 15 bases in the middle. Germline CDR1 reads SQVTM; CDR2 reads ANQGSEA. The CDR3 loop is CSVEGQDSGMNTEAFF. DNA of the CDR3: TGCAGCGTTGAAGGTCAGGATAGCGGGATGAACACTGAAGCTTTCTTT.

The chain joins TRBV7-3 to TRBJ2-5, with a possible D match to TRBD2 (5 bases). Trimming took off 5 bases at V and 5 bases at J, with 12 bases between the two ends. The CDR3 runs 13 residues. The germline V gene encodes CDR1 SGHTA and CDR2 FQGTGA. In DNA form, the CDR3 reads TGTGCCAGCAGCCCTGGCCCGGGGGAGACCCAGTACTTC. It is translated as CASSPGPGETQYF.

The rearrangement uses TRBV27 and TRBJ2-2; D gene unclear. Per germline, CDR1 MNHEY and CDR2 SMNVEV (reference sequence). V shed 0 bases and J shed 7 bases, with 12 bases lying between them. This CDR3 has 15 amino acids. The CDR3 region has the DNA TGTGCCAGCAGTTTATCTTCAGGTATCAACGGGGAGCTGTTTTTT. Its protein product is CASSLSSGINGELFF.

Here the CDR3 DNA reads TGTGCCAGCAGCTTAGCGCGCGGGTATGGCTACACCTTC. It translates to CASSLARGYGYTF. The chain couples TRBV7-9 to TRBJ1-2; D uncertain. Germline CDR1 SEHNR, CDR2 FQNEAQ (reference sequence). The CDR3 loop spans 13 amino acids. Between the trimmed V and J ends, which lost 0 bases and 5 bases, there was a span of 7 bases.

The table lists this clone with a count of one. This chain links TRBV7-9 with TRBJ2-7; 9 bases fit TRBD1. V lost 8 bases and J lost 1; bases outside the gene matches: 12. Germline CDR1 SEHNR, CDR2 FQNEAQ (reference sequence). This CDR3 spans 16 amino acids. This CDR3 reads CASHAAKGQGSYEQYF. In DNA, the CDR3 is TGTGCCAGCCACGCCGCCAAAGGACAGGGGTCCTACGAGCAGTACTTC.

The J gene is TRBJ2-7, the V gene TRBV15; 13 positions match TRBD2. In germline, CDR1 is LNHNV, CDR2 YYDKDF (reference sequence). J gave up 7 bases and V 1 base, and 4 bases lay outside the gene matches. The CDR3 extends over 15 amino acids. The CDR3 protein is CATSRGTSGSGEQYF. The CDR3 coding sequence is TGTGCCACCAGCAGAGGGACTAGCGGGAGCGGGGAGCAGTACTTC.

The rearrangement joins TRBV25-1 to TRBJ1-5; 7 bases are shared with TRBD1. Germline-derived CDR1 and CDR2 are MGHDK and SYGVNS. V was pared by 4 bases and J by 5 bases, with 8 bases of the junction left unmatched. The CDR3 sequence is 15 residues long. CDR3 region: CASSADREADQPQHF. DNA for the CDR3: TGTGCCAGCAGTGCAGACAGGGAAGCCGATCAGCCCCAGCATTTT.

The rearrangement uses TRBV28 and TRBJ1-1; D perhaps matches TRBD1 (6 bases). Germline assignment: CDR1 MDHEN and CDR2 SYDVKM. The CDR3 contains 11 residues. The V and J ends lost 4 bases and 8 bases respectively, with 8 bases between them. The CDR3 sequence is CASSYREEAFF. CDR3 coding DNA: TGTGCCAGCAGTTACAGGGAAGAAGCTTTCTTT.

This clone was observed once. CDR3 coding DNA: TGTGCCAGCAGCTTAGAGGCCACACCAGGGCAGTGGGGTGAAAAACTGTTTTTT. As protein: CASSLEATPGQWGEKLFF. The chain joins TRBV7-9 to TRBJ1-4, with D possibly TRBD1 on 5 matching bases. Trimming removed 1 base from V and 7 bases from J, with 22 bases in between. This CDR3 is built from 18 residues. Germline lookup yields CDR1 SEHNR and CDR2 FQNEAQ (reference sequence).

The chain couples TRBV7-9 to TRBJ2-1, with 9 bases that match TRBD1. V gave up 5 bases and J gave up 6 bases; unmatched junction bases: 11. The CDR3 loop spans 16 amino acids. Looked up from germline, CDR1 is SEHNR and CDR2 is FQNEAQ (reference sequence). The DNA of the CDR3 is TGTGCCAGCAGCCCTGCCCCGGGACAGGGCAGCAATGAGCAGTTCTTC. Amino acid sequence: CASSPAPGQGSNEQFF. The full variable domain, rest sourced from reference TRBV7-9 and TRBJ2-1, is DTGVSQNPRHKITKRGQNVTFRCDPISEHNRLYWYRQTLGQGPEFLTYFQNEAQLEKSRLLSDRFSAERPKGSFSTLEIQRTEQGDSAMYLCASSPAPGQGSNEQFFGPGTRLTVL.

This sequence joins TRBV9 and TRBJ2-7; 9 bases map to TRBD2. This CDR3 contains 14 residues. The V and J ends lost 2 bases and 3 bases, in that order; junction bases with no gene match: 3. Germline V gene sequence: CDR1 SGDLS, CDR2 YYNGEE. CDR3: CASSVASGVYEQYF. The CDR3 DNA reads as TGTGCCAGCAGCGTGGCTAGCGGGGTCTACGAGCAGTACTTC. Combining the CDR3 with reference TRBV9 and TRBJ2-7 gives the whole variable domain DSGVTQTPKHLITATGQRVTLRCSPRSGDLSVYWYQQSLDQGLQFLIQYYNGEERAKGNILERFSAQQFPDLHSELNLSSLELGDSALYFCASSVASGVYEQYFGPGTRLTVT.

This rearrangement joins TRBV30 to TRBJ2-3; 8 bases are shared with TRBD2. Germline lookup yields CDR1 GTSNPN and CDR2 SVGIG (reference sequence). This CDR3 is 14 amino acids long. V was pared by 0 bases and J by 1 base, with 0 bases of the junction left unmatched. The CDR3 here is CAWSVLAGTDTQYF. The DNA of the CDR3 is TGTGCCTGGAGTGTACTAGCGGGCACAGATACGCAGTATTTT.

The chain joins TRBV2 to TRBJ1-5; D gene ambiguous. The CDR3 is made up of 14 amino acids. Germline values: CDR1 SNHLY, CDR2 FYNNEI. Trimming took off 5 bases at V and 0 bases at J, with 8 bases between the two ends. In nucleotides, the CDR3 is TGTGCCAGCAGTCTGGAGACTAGCAATCAGCCCCAGCATTTT. Its protein product is CASSLETSNQPQHF.

Here the CDR3 reads CASRREGQPYGYTF. CDR3 nucleotides: TGTGCCAGCAGACGGGAGGGACAGCCTTATGGCTACACCTTC. The chain recombines TRBV28 with TRBJ1-2; 7 nucleotides agree with TRBD1. There are 14 residues in the CDR3. Germline CDR1 and CDR2: MDHEN and SYDVKM. After removal of 6 bases from V and 5 bases from J, the junction contained 9 bases not matched to a gene.

CDR3 protein: CASSFGGPSYGYTF. The CDR3 nucleotides are TGTGCCAGCAGCTTCGGCGGGCCTTCCTATGGCTACACCTTC. V is TRBV7-9 and J is TRBJ1-2; D not certain. The V end lost 3 bases, the J end lost 4 bases, and 12 bases lay between the germline ends. The germline gives CDR1 SEHNR, CDR2 FQNEAQ (reference sequence). This CDR3 comprises 14 residues.

The chain combines TRBV9 with TRBJ2-1; 11 nucleotides line up with TRBD2. J lost 5 bases, V lost 2 bases, and 6 bases had no gene match. Germline V gives CDR1 SGDLS, CDR2 YYNGEE. The CDR3 consists of 16 residues. CDR3 sequence (DNA): TGTGCCAGCAGCGTTACTCCGGGACTAGCGGACAATGAGCAGTTCTTC. Translation: CASSVTPGLADNEQFF.

The chain uses TRBV30 and TRBJ2-7; TRBD2 aligns across 7 bases. Per germline, CDR1 GTSNPN and CDR2 SVGIG (reference sequence). The CDR3 runs to 16 residues. V lost 5 bases and J lost 1; bases outside the gene matches: 14. CDR3 in DNA: TGTGCCTGGGGCGATTTTCTAGCGGAGGCTTCCTACGAGCAGTACTTC. Amino acid sequence: CAWGDFLAEASYEQYF.

The gene calls are TRBV7-9 and TRBJ1-1, with D tentatively TRBD1 (5 bases). V was cut by 0 bases and J by 5 bases, with 13 bases left in between. The CDR3 totals 15 residues. The V gene's germline CDR1 is SEHNR and CDR2 FQNEAQ (reference sequence). DNA of the CDR3: TGTGCCAGCAGCTTAGCGCCCTGGGGCAAGACTGAAGCTTTCTTT. It encodes CASSLAPWGKTEAFF. The full variable domain, its missing parts supplied by reference TRBV7-9 and TRBJ1-1, is DTGVSQNPRHKITKRGQNVTFRCDPISEHNRLYWYRQTLGQGPEFLTYFQNEAQLEKSRLLSDRFSAERPKGSFSTLEIQRTEQGDSAMYLCASSLAPWGKTEAFFGQGTRLTVV.

The chain employs TRBV4-1 and TRBJ2-3; TRBD2 is a possible D gene (6 bases). Germline-derived CDR1 and CDR2 are MGHRA and YSYEKL. Trimming shortened V by 1 base and J by 1 base, and 12 bases separated the two germline ends. This CDR3 is built from 16 residues. The CDR3 nucleotides are TGCGCCAGCAGCCAAGTTTACCAGCGGGGCACAGATACGCAGTATTTT. This sequence encodes CASSQVYQRGTDTQYF.

This chain uses TRBV7-3 with TRBJ2-1, with 11 bases matching TRBD2. Germline-derived CDR1 and CDR2 are SGHTA and FQGTGA. The CDR3 contains 14 residues. Losses at the gene ends were 6 bases for V and 6 bases for J; bases not matched to a gene: 4. The CDR3 loop is CASSRLAGSNEQFF. The DNA of the CDR3 is TGTGCCAGCAGTAGACTAGCGGGGTCCAATGAGCAGTTCTTC.

The chain uses TRBV19 and TRBJ2-7; the match to TRBD1 covers 8 bases. The CDR3 loop spans 14 amino acids. J lost 6 bases, V lost 1 base, and 5 bases had no gene match. Germline V lookup: CDR1 LNHDA, CDR2 SQIVND (reference sequence). Here the CDR3 DNA reads TGTGCCAGTAGTATAGGAGACAGGGGAACCGAGCAGTACTTC. Residues: CASSIGDRGTEQYF.

V is TRBV28 and J is TRBJ1-1, with TRBD1 identical over 8 bases. CDR1 and CDR2 from the germline V gene are MDHEN and SYDVKM. Trimming took 1 base from V and 8 from J; bases not matched to a gene: 9. The CDR3 consists of 15 residues. The CDR3 DNA reads TGTGCCAGCAGTTTATCCGGGACAGGTTCCCTCGAAGCTTTCTTT. Translation gives CASSLSGTGSLEAFF.

The V call is TRBV2, the J call TRBJ2-3, with 8 nucleotides matching TRBD2. With V trimmed by 3 bases and J by 4 bases, 3 bases remained unmatched. This CDR3 comprises 14 residues. Germline loops: CDR1 SNHLY, CDR2 FYNNEI. CDR3 DNA: TGTGCCAGCAGTGACGGGAGGGCCCCAGATACGCAGTATTTT. Translation: CASSDGRAPDTQYF. Filled out from reference TRBV2 and TRBJ2-3, the complete variable domain reads EPEVTQTPSHQVTQMGQEVILRCVPISNHLYFYWYRQILGQKVEFLVSFYNNEISEKSEIFDDQFSVERPDGSNFTLKIRSTKLEDSAMYFCASSDGRAPDTQYFGPGTRLTVL.

V usage is TRBV19 and J usage is TRBJ2-5; 7 nucleotides align to TRBD1. Germline assignment: CDR1 LNHDA and CDR2 SQIVND (reference sequence). The CDR3 is made up of 14 amino acids. Germline trimming cut 5 bases from V and 2 bases from J; bases unmatched to any gene: 5. The CDR3 sequence is CASSVTGQQETQYF. As DNA, the CDR3 is TGTGCCAGTAGTGTTACGGGACAGCAAGAGACCCAGTACTTC. The variable domain in full, completed from reference TRBV19 and TRBJ2-5, reads DGGITQSPKYLFRKEGQNVTLSCEQNLNHDAMYWYRQDPGQGLRLIYYSQIVNDFQKGDIAEGYSVSREKKESFPLTVTSAQKNPTAFYLCASSVTGQQETQYFGPGTRLLVL.

The V call is TRBV4-3, the J call TRBJ2-3; D is possibly TRBD1 (5 bases). V dropped 0 bases and J dropped 6 bases, with 19 bases sitting between them. The CDR3 spans 17 residues. Germline CDR1 is LGHNA and CDR2 is YSLEER. In DNA form, the CDR3 reads TGCGCCAGCAGCCAAGATCCCGCTGGGGCACACACGGATACGCAGTATTTT. Protein product: CASSQDPAGAHTDTQYF.

The V call is TRBV20-1, the J call TRBJ1-1; D gene ambiguous. Germline CDR1 reads DFQATT; CDR2 reads SNEGSKA (reference sequence). The germline V and J ends were trimmed by 2 bases and 8 bases, with 9 bases remaining between them. The CDR3 has 11 residues. This CDR3 is CSARKTGEAFF. The CDR3 nucleotides read TGCAGTGCTAGAAAGACGGGAGAAGCTTTCTTT.